The 9 T cell receptor beta chains given below trace back to one sample, sequenced in a study of tumor and adjacent non-tumor tissue in lung cancer (dated by TCRdb to 2016 to 2019). The library relied on multiplex PCR. The run used an Illumina HiSeq 2500. TCRbeta libraries were constructed through three rounds of nested PCR with primers (Table S4) according to protocols adapted from ARM-PCR. Clones were called with MiXCR by TCRdb after fastp trimmed the public reads at Q25, and only in-frame beta chains were retained. Every distinct CDR3 protein forms one entry, paired with its most common genes and DNA. A total of 85,000 to 100,000 distinct CDR3 sequences appear in this sample, less than 80% of them only once. The ten largest clones capture around 20% of the sample. RNA was extracted from bulk unsorted tissue and checked for quality with a NanoDrop ND-1000 and an Agilent 2100. Sequences were obtained from lung tumor tissue. Receptors originate from a man aged 55-75 years with non-small cell lung cancer.

The rearrangement uses TRBV12-3 or TRBV12-4 and TRBJ2-2, with 10 bases matching TRBD2. V lost 6 bases and J lost 1; bases outside the gene matches: 2. The CDR3 has 15 residues. CDR3 DNA: TGTGCCAGCAGATCTAGCGGGGGGAACACCGGGGAGCTGTTTTTT. Protein product: CASRSSGGNTGELFF.

This clonotype was counted once. The chain uses TRBV12-3 or TRBV12-4 and TRBJ2-3, with D uncertain. This CDR3 comprises 16 residues. Trimming cost V 7 bases and J 4 bases, with 21 bases left between them. The CDR3 region is CASTRGVVGTSDTQYF. The DNA for the CDR3 is TGTGCCAGCACTCGCGGAGTAGTGGGAACCTCAGATACGCAGTATTTT.

Worth noting for this clonotype: At one end the junction does not follow the germline gene, possibly because of a read error. This sequence joins TRBV11-2 and TRBJ2-1; 8 bases are shared with TRBD2. The V gene's germline CDR1 is SGHAT and CDR2 FQNNGV. The CDR3 length is 18 residues. CDR3 protein: CANSFVITSGPLYNEQFF. The CDR3 DNA reads as TGTGCCAACAGCTTTGTTATAACTAGCGGTCCGTTGTACAATGAGCAATTCTTC.

This clonotype was counted a few times. Given a much more abundant clone one base away, this may be a read error. The gene calls are TRBV28 and TRBJ1-2; the D is unclear. CDR1 and CDR2 (germline): MDHEN, SYDVKM. This CDR3 comprises 12 residues. V was cut by 1 base and J by 10 bases, with 10 bases left in between. The CDR3 region has the DNA TGTGCCAGCAGTTTATTTATAACAGACTACACCTTC. Encoded protein: CASSLFITDYTF.

The V and J genes are TRBV23-1 and TRBJ2-1; 15 nucleotides align to TRBD2. TRBV23-1 is an ORF for which the function is uncertain. Trimming at V came to 0 bases and at J to 15 bases, leaving 9 bases not matched to a gene. The CDR3 loop spans 16 amino acids. As DNA, the CDR3 is TGCGCCAGCAGTCAATCGGGACTAGCGGGAGGAGGTGTGCGGTTCTTC. Translated, it gives CASSQSGLAGGGVRFF.

This clonotype came up many times. V usage is TRBV6-5 and J usage is TRBJ2-5, with D tentatively TRBD1 or TRBD2 (5 bases each). V was trimmed by 5 bases and J by 1 base, leaving 14 bases between them. Germline-derived CDR1 and CDR2 are MNHEY and SVGAGI. CDR3 length: 15 residues. CDR3 region: CASSPERGGQETQYF. The CDR3 nucleotides read TGTGCCAGCAGTCCAGAGAGGGGCGGCCAAGAGACCCAGTACTTC.

CDR3 sequence (DNA): TGTGCCAGCAGCGCAACCGGGCTTGAAGCTTTCTTT. It encodes CASSATGLEAFF. The chain uses TRBV2 and TRBJ1-1; D is unclear. Germline lookup yields CDR1 SNHLY and CDR2 FYNNEI. V was cut by 6 bases and J by 7 bases, with 12 bases left in between. This CDR3 has 12 amino acids. Full variable domain (remainder filled in from reference TRBV2 and TRBJ1-1): EPEVTQTPSHQVTQMGQEVILRCVPISNHLYFYWYRQILGQKVEFLVSFYNNEISEKSEIFDDQFSVERPDGSNFTLKIRSTKLEDSAMYFCASSATGLEAFFGQGTRLTVV.

In regard to this clonotype: The junction does not match germline at one end; this may be a read error. V usage is TRBV4-3 and J usage is TRBJ2-1; D remains ambiguous. The end of the DNA fits TRBJ2-7 better, so the J call may be wrong. CDR3 length: 16 amino acids. CDR1 is LGHNA and CDR2 is YSLEER in the germline V gene. For the CDR3, the DNA is TGCGCCAGCAGTCAAGATTATGGATTGAGCTACAATGAGCAGTACTTC. Amino acids: CASSQDYGLSYNEQYF.

Concerning this clonotype: At one end the junction does not follow the germline gene, possibly because of a read error. CDR3 sequence (DNA): TGTGCCAACAGCTTAGTCAGGGCCCAGAACAATGAACAGTTCTTC. Its translation is CANSLVRAQNNEQFF. The chain joins TRBV7-9 to TRBJ2-1, with D possibly matching TRBD1 (5 bases). CDR1 is SEHNR, CDR2 FQNEAQ, per germline (reference sequence). This CDR3 has 15 amino acids.